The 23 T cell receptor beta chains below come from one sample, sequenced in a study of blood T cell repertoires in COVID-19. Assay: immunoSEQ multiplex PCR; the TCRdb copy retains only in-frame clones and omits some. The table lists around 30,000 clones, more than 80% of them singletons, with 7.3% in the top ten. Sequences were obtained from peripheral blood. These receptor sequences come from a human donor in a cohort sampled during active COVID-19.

The CDR3 loop is CASSWGQINLQGYTF. For the CDR3, the DNA is TGTGCCAGCAGCTGGGGACAGATCAATCTCCAGGGCTACACCTTC. The V and J genes are TRBV7-9 and TRBJ1-2, with TRBD1 matching 7 bases. Looked up from germline, CDR1 is SEHNR and CDR2 is FQNEAQ (reference sequence). The CDR3 is made up of 15 amino acids. The V and J ends lost 4 bases and 8 bases, in that order; junction bases with no gene match: 13.

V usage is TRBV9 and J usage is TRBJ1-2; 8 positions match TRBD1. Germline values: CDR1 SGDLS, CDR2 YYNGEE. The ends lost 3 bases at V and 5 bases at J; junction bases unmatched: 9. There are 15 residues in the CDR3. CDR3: CASSAQGALGYGYTF. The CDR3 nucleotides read TGTGCCAGCAGCGCCCAGGGGGCATTGGGGTATGGCTACACCTTC.

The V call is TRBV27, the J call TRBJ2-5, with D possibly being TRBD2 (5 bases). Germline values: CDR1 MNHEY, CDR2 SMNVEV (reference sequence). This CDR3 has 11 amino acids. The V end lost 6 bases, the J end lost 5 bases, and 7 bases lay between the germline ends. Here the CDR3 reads CASRRGETQYF. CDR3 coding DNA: TGTGCCAGCAGACGAGGGGAGACCCAGTACTTC.

The CDR3 nucleotides are TGCGCCAGCAGCTTGGGGCACCCAAACACTGAAGCTTTCTTT. Encoded protein: CASSLGHPNTEAFF. V and J are TRBV5-1 and TRBJ1-1; no clear D. Germline V lookup: CDR1 SGHRS, CDR2 YFSETQ. The CDR3 sequence is 14 residues long. V lost 0 bases and J lost 2, with 8 bases in between. Full variable domain (missing parts from reference TRBV5-1 and TRBJ1-1): KAGVTQTPRYLIKTRGQQVTLSCSPISGHRSVSWYQQTPGQGLQFLFEYFSETQRNKGNFPGRFSGRQFSNSRSEMNVSTLELGDSALYLCASSLGHPNTEAFFGQGTRLTVV.

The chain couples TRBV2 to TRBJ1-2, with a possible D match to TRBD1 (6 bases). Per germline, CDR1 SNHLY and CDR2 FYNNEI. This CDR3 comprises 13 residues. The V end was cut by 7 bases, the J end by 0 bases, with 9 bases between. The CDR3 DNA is TGTGCCAGCATGGGGACATCTAACTATGGCTACACCTTC. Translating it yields CASMGTSNYGYTF.

The CDR3, as DNA: TGTGCCAGTAGTATCGGACAGGGGATGGGAGAGACCCAGTACTTC. Translation gives CASSIGQGMGETQYF. This chain links TRBV19 with TRBJ2-5; TRBD1 matches at 9 bases. After removal of 3 bases from V and 4 bases from J, the junction contained 6 bases not matched to a gene. The CDR3 is 15 amino acids. CDR1 and CDR2 from the germline V gene are LNHDA and SQIVND (reference sequence).

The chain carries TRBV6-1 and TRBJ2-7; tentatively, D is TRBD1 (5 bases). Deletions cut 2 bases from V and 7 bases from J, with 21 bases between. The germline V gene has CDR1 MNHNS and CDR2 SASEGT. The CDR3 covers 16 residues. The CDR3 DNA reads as TGTGCCAGCAGTGAATGGGGCAGAAAATTTCCGAGGGAGCAGTACTTC. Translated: CASSEWGRKFPREQYF.

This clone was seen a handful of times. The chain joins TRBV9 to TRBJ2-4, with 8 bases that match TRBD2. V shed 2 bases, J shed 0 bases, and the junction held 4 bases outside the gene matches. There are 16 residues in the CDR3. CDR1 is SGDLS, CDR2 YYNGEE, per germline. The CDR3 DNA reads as TGTGCCAGCAGCGTGTCAGCGGGGGTAGCCAAAAACATTCAGTACTTC. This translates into CASSVSAGVAKNIQYF.

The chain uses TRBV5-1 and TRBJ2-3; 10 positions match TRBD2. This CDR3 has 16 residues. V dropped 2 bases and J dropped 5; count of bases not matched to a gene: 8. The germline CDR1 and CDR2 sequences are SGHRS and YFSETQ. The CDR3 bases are TGCGCCAGCAGCTTCGGGACTAGCGAGACCGGAGATACGCAGTATTTT. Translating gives CASSFGTSETGDTQYF.

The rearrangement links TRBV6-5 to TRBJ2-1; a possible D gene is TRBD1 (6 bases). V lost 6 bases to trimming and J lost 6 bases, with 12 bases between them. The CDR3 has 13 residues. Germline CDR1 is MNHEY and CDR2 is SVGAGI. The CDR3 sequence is CASSRTGTNEQFF. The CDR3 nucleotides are TGTGCCAGCAGCCGCACAGGGACCAATGAGCAGTTCTTC.

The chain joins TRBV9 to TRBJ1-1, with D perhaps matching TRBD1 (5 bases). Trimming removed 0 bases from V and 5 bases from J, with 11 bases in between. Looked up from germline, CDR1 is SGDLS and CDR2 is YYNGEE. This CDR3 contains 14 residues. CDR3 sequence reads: CASSVDGAGTEAFF. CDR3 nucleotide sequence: TGTGCCAGCAGCGTAGACGGCGCAGGGACTGAAGCTTTCTTT.

CDR3 in DNA: TGTGCCAGCAGCTTAGGTTACGGCACCGGGGAGCTGTTTTTT. Translated, it gives CASSLGYGTGELFF. The chain joins TRBV7-9 to TRBJ2-2; unclear D gene. CDR1 and CDR2 (germline): SEHNR, FQNEAQ (reference sequence). The CDR3 covers 14 residues. Trimming took 1 base from V and 4 from J, leaving 7 bases between them.

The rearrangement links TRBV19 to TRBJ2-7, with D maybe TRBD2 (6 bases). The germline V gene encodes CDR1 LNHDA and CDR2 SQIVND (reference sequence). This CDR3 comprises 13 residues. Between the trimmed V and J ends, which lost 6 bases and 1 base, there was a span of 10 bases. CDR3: CASRGLSSYEQYF. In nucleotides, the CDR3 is TGTGCCAGTAGGGGACTCTCATCCTACGAGCAGTACTTC.

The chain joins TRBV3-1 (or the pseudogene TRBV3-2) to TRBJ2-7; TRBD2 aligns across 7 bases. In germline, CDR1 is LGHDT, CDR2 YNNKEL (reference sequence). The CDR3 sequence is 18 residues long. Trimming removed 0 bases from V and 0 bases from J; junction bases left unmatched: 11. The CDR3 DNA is TGTGCCAGCAGCCAAGAATGGGGGGGACCCAGAATCTCCTACGAGCAGTACTTC. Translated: CASSQEWGGPRISYEQYF.

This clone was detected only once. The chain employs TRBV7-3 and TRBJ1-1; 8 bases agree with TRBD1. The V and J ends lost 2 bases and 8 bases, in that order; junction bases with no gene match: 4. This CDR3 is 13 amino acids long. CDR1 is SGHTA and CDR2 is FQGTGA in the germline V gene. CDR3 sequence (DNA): TGTGCCAGCAGCTTACGCCAGGGGGCGGAAGCTTTCTTT. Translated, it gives CASSLRQGAEAFF.

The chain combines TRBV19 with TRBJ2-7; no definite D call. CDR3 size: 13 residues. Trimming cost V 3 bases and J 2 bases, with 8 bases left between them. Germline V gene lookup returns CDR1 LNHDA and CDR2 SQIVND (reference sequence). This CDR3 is CASSIGATYEQYF. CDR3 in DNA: TGTGCCAGTAGTATTGGAGCCACCTACGAGCAGTACTTC.

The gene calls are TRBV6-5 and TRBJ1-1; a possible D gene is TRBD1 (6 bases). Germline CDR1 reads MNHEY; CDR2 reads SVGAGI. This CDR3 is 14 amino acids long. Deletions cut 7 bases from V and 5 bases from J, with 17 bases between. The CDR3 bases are TGTGCCAGCACCAAAAGGGGGGGCGGGACTGAAGCTTTCTTT. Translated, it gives CASTKRGGGTEAFF.

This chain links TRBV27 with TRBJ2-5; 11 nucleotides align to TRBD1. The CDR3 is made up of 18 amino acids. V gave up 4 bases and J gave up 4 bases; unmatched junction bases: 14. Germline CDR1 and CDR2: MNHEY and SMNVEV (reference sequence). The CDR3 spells CASSSTGTGGFGGETQYF. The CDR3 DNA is TGTGCCAGCAGTTCGACCGGGACAGGGGGTTTTGGAGGAGAGACCCAGTACTTC.

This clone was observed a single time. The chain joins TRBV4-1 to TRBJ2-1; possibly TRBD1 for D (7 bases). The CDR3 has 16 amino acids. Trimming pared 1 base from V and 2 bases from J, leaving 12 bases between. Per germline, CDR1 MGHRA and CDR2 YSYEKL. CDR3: CASSQAGGTPYNEQFF. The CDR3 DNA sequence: TGCGCCAGCAGCCAAGCAGGGGGGACCCCCTACAATGAGCAGTTCTTC.

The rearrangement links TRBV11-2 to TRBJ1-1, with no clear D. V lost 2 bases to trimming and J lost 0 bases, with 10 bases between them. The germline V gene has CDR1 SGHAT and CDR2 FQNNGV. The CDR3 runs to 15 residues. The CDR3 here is CASSLSYTVNTEAFF. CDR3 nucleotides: TGTGCCAGCAGCTTAAGCTATACTGTGAACACTGAAGCTTTCTTT.

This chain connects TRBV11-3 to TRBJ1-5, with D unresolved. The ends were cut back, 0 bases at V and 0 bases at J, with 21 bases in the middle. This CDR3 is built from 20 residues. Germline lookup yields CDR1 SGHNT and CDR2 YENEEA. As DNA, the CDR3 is TGTGCCAGCAGCTTAGATCGGCGTGGGAGCTGGAAATATAGCAATCAGCCCCAGCATTTT. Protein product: CASSLDRRGSWKYSNQPQHF.

CDR3 nucleotides: TGTGCCAGCAGCACCGGGACAGTCCCACAAGGGGCTTTCTTT. It translates to CASSTGTVPQGAFF. This chain connects TRBV6-5 to TRBJ1-1; the match to TRBD1 covers 7 bases. CDR3 length: 14 amino acids. Germline values: CDR1 MNHEY, CDR2 SVGAGI. Trimming at V came to 6 bases and at J to 11 bases, leaving 15 bases not matched to a gene.

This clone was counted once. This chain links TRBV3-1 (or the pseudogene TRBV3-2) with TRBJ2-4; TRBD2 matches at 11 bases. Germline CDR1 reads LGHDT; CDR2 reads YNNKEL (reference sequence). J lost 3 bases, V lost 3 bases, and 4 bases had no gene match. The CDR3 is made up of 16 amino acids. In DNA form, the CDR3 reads TGTGCCAGCAGCCATACGACTAGCGGGATCAAAAACATTCAGTACTTC. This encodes CASSHTTSGIKNIQYF.